This T cell receptor (beta chain) was observed in a study of spatial heterogeneity in lung cancer. Study details: The authors sequenced available follow-up PBMC samples, taken a median of roughly two years after resection. Alpha-chain sequences were consistently detected in smaller numbers than beta-chain sequences. Study-level points and caveats: Circulating ubiquitous expanded tumor TCRs were observed more frequently at resection than at follow-up.

This clonotype was recorded at least ten times. Antigen unknown. Trimming at V came to 0 bases and at J to 7 bases, leaving 2 bases not matched to a gene. The length of the CDR3 is 14 residues. The germline V gene encodes CDR1 SGHNT and CDR2 YYREEE (reference sequence). Time point here: blood at routine non-recurrence follow-up after resection. TCRdb re-analysed the 5' RACE reads in MiXCR, keeping a single row per CDR3 protein. The sample shows tens of thousands of distinct CDR3 sequences, about 7.9% of them seen only once. This clonotype was sampled from a male donor with early-stage non-small cell lung cancer. The chain carries TRBV5-4 and TRBJ2-1, with 9 nucleotides matching TRBD1. The sample was PBMCs, taken at follow-up. Here the CDR3 reads CASSLEQGANEQFF. CDR3 nucleotide sequence: TGTGCCAGCAGCTTGGAACAGGGGGCGAATGAGCAGTTCTTC.